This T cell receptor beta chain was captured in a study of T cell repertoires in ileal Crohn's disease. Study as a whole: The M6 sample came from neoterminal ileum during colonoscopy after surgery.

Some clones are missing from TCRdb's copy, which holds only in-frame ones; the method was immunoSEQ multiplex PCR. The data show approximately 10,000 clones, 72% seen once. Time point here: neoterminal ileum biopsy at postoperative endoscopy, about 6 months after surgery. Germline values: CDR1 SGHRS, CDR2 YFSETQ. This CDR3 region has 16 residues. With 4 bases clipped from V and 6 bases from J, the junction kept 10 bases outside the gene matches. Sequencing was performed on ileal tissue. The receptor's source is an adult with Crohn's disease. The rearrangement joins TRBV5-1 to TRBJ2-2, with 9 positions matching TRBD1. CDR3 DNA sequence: TGCGCCAGCAGCCCACCGGGACAGGGAAAGGCCGGGGAGCTGTTTTTT. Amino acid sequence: CASSPPGQGKAGELFF.